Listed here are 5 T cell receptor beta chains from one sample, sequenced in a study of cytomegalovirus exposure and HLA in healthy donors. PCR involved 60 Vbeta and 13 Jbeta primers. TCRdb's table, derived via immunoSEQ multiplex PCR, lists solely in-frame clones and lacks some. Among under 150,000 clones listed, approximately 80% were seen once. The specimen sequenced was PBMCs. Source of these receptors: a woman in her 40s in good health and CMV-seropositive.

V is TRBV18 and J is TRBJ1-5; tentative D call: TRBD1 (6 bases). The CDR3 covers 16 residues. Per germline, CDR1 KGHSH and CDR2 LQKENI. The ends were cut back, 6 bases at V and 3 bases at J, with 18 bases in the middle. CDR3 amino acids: CASSPGIGGHNQPQHF. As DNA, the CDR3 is TGTGCCAGCTCCCCAGGGATAGGGGGACACAATCAGCCCCAGCATTTT.

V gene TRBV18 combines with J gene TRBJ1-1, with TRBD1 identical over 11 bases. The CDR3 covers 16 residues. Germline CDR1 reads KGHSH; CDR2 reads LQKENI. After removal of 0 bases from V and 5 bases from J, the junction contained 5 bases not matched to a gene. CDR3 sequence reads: CASSPPTDRGLTEAFF. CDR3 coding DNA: TGTGCCAGCTCACCACCGACGGACAGGGGGCTTACTGAAGCTTTCTTT.

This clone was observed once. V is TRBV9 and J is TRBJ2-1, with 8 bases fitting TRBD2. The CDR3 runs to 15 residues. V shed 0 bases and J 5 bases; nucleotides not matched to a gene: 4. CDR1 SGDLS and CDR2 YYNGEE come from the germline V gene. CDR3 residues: CASSVGTAGDNEQFF. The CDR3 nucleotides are TGTGCCAGCAGCGTAGGGACAGCGGGGGACAATGAGCAGTTCTTC.

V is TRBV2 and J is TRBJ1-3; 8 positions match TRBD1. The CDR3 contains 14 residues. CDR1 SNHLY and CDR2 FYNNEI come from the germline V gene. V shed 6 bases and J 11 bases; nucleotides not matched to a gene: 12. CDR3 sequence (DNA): TGTGCCAGCAGGACAGGGGCCCACCTTTATGCCATATATTTT. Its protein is CASRTGAHLYAIYF.

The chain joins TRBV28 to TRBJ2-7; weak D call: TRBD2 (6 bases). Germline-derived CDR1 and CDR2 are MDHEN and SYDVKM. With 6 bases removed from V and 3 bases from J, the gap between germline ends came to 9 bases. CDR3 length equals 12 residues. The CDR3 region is CASSSGLYEQYF. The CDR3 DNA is TGTGCCAGCAGCTCGGGACTCTACGAGCAGTACTTC.